This entry lists 24 T cell receptor beta chains sequenced from one sample in a study of cytomegalovirus exposure and HLA in healthy donors. Use of 60 Vbeta and 13 Jbeta primers characterized the PCR. Profiled with immunoSEQ multiplex PCR; TCRdb holds only in-frame clones, not every one. The sample has more than 140,000 clones; about three quarters are singletons. The sequenced sample consisted of PBMCs. Receptor source: a male donor in good health and CMV-seronegative.

The chain recombines TRBV6-5 with TRBJ2-7, with unresolved D. V dropped 2 bases and J dropped 2 bases, with 10 bases sitting between them. Germline V gene lookup returns CDR1 MNHEY and CDR2 SVGAGI. The CDR3 runs 14 residues. The CDR3 DNA follows: TGTGCCAGCAGTTACCGCGGAGAGACCTACGAGCAGTACTTC. Its protein is CASSYRGETYEQYF.

The chain uses TRBV9 and TRBJ1-1; no reliable D call. CDR1 is SGDLS and CDR2 is YYNGEE in the germline V gene. The CDR3 loop spans 15 amino acids. The V gene lost 4 bases and the J gene lost 8 bases, with 21 bases spanning the gap. The CDR3 DNA sequence: TGTGCCAGCAGCCTCGACGGAGTGCTACTCGGGGAAGCTTTCTTT. Encoded protein: CASSLDGVLLGEAFF. The full variable domain, in which reference TRBV9 and TRBJ1-1 provide the parts outside the CDR3, is DSGVTQTPKHLITATGQRVTLRCSPRSGDLSVYWYQQSLDQGLQFLIQYYNGEERAKGNILERFSAQQFPDLHSELNLSSLELGDSALYFCASSLDGVLLGEAFFGQGTRLTVV.

The genes are TRBV6-1 and TRBJ2-5; D remains ambiguous. Trimming removed 1 base at V and 6 bases at J, with 12 bases between. The CDR3 is 14 residues long. Looked up from germline, CDR1 is MNHNS and CDR2 is SASEGT. The CDR3 coding sequence is TGTGCCAGCAGTGAAGAGCTTACGGTGAAGACCCAGTACTTC. This translates into CASSEELTVKTQYF.

The CDR3 nucleotides read TGTGCCAGCAGAGCTCCGGGGGGCATTAATGAAAAACTGTTTTTT. It is translated as CASRAPGGINEKLFF. The chain combines TRBV6-5 with TRBJ1-4; perhaps TRBD1 as D (6 bases). This CDR3 has 15 amino acids. The germline CDR1 and CDR2 sequences are MNHEY and SVGAGI. Trimming removed 6 bases from V and 4 bases from J, with 15 bases in between.

In this sample, this clone turned up once. The V gene is TRBV5-5, the J gene TRBJ2-5; D is possibly TRBD1 (5 bases). Trimming took off 0 bases at V and 6 bases at J, with 18 bases between the two ends. CDR1 SGHKS and CDR2 YYEKEE come from the germline V gene (reference sequence). The CDR3 consists of 16 residues. For the CDR3, the DNA is TGTGCCAGCAGCTTGGACAGGAGCCCCTCGAGAAAGACCCAGTACTTC. It specifies CASSLDRSPSRKTQYF.

The chain uses TRBV30 and TRBJ1-5, with a weak D call TRBD1 (5 bases). The ends were cut back, 5 bases at V and 4 bases at J, with 12 bases in the middle. Germline CDR1 is GTSNPN and CDR2 is SVGIG (reference sequence). This CDR3 is built from 13 residues. The CDR3 here is CAWGARGNQPQHF. The DNA of the CDR3 is TGTGCCTGGGGGGCGCGGGGGAATCAGCCCCAGCATTTT.

The chain links TRBV10-2 to TRBJ1-3, with D unclear. This CDR3 is 14 amino acids long. With 3 bases removed from V and 0 bases from J, the gap between germline ends came to 6 bases. CDR1 WSHSY and CDR2 SAAADI come from the germline V gene. The CDR3 protein is CASSEVSSGNTIYF. In nucleotides, the CDR3 is TGCGCCAGCAGTGAAGTGAGCTCTGGAAACACCATATATTTT.

The rearrangement links TRBV6-6 to TRBJ2-3; possibly TRBD2 for D (5 bases). Germline values: CDR1 MNHNY, CDR2 SVGAGI (reference sequence). The length of the CDR3 is 13 residues. The V end lost 4 bases, the J end lost 3 bases, and 8 bases lay between the germline ends. CDR3 amino acids: CASSLTGTDTQYF. The DNA of the CDR3 is TGTGCCAGCAGTTTGACGGGGACAGATACGCAGTATTTT.

The chain carries TRBV27 and TRBJ1-5, with TRBD1 identical over 8 bases. Trimming at V came to 5 bases and at J to 1 base, leaving 4 bases not matched to a gene. The CDR3 has 15 amino acids. Germline V gene lookup returns CDR1 MNHEY and CDR2 SMNVEV (reference sequence). Here the CDR3 reads CASSRGQASNQPQHF. CDR3 sequence (DNA): TGTGCCAGCAGTAGGGGACAGGCAAGCAATCAGCCCCAGCATTTT.

CDR3 amino acids: CASSFAGNSPLHF. Written as DNA, the CDR3 is TGTGCCAGCAGCTTTGCCGGGAATTCACCCCTCCACTTT. The J gene is TRBJ1-6, the V gene TRBV7-3; D ambiguous. V lost 3 bases and J lost 7, with 7 bases in between. The CDR3 is 13 residues long. Per the germline V gene, CDR1 is SGHTA and CDR2 is FQGTGA.

The rearrangement joins TRBV5-6 to TRBJ2-6; D might be TRBD2 (6 bases). CDR3 length: 14 residues. V was pared by 5 bases and J by 4 bases, with 10 bases between. The V gene's germline CDR1 is SGHDT and CDR2 YYEEEE. CDR3 protein: CASRDRGGANVLTF. DNA of the CDR3: TGTGCCAGCAGAGACCGGGGGGGGGCCAACGTCCTGACTTTC.

The V call is TRBV19, the J call TRBJ2-1; a weak D match, TRBD2 (6 bases). Germline V lookup: CDR1 LNHDA, CDR2 SQIVND (reference sequence). V lost 1 base and J 3 bases, leaving 16 bases between the germline ends. The CDR3 loop spans 17 amino acids. The CDR3 region has the DNA TGTGCCAGTAGTATAGGGGGGGAAGGGTATGACTACAATGAGCAGTTCTTC. Amino acid sequence: CASSIGGEGYDYNEQFF.

This chain connects TRBV15 to TRBJ2-3; 11 nucleotides line up with TRBD2. Germline-derived CDR1 and CDR2 are LNHNV and YYDKDF (reference sequence). J gave up 2 bases and V 0 bases, and 4 bases lay outside the gene matches. The CDR3 is made up of 17 amino acids. This CDR3 reads CATSREKTSGATDTQYF. CDR3 DNA: TGTGCCACCAGCAGAGAAAAGACTAGCGGGGCCACAGATACGCAGTATTTT.

This sequence joins TRBV11-2 and TRBJ1-5; 7 nucleotides match TRBD1. The ends lost 5 bases at V and 1 base at J; junction bases unmatched: 5. The CDR3 is made up of 15 amino acids. The germline gives CDR1 SGHAT, CDR2 FQNNGV. The CDR3 loop is CASSLGQTSNQPQHF. Here the CDR3 DNA reads TGTGCCAGCAGCCTGGGACAGACCAGCAATCAGCCCCAGCATTTT.

The rearrangement uses TRBV9 and TRBJ2-3; TRBD2 might be the D (5 bases). The V end was cut by 0 bases, the J end by 2 bases, with 13 bases between. Germline loops: CDR1 SGDLS, CDR2 YYNGEE. The CDR3 totals 16 residues. CDR3 nucleotides: TGTGCCAGCAGCGTAGTCGGGGAAGCCCTCACAGATACGCAGTATTTT. Translating gives CASSVVGEALTDTQYF.

This sequence joins TRBV9 and TRBJ1-1; no clear D. Trimming cost V 2 bases and J 3 bases, with 14 bases left between them. Germline V gives CDR1 SGDLS, CDR2 YYNGEE. The length of the CDR3 is 15 residues. The CDR3 region is CASSVSGGKHTEAFF. CDR3 nucleotide sequence: TGTGCCAGCAGCGTGTCGGGCGGGAAGCACACTGAAGCTTTCTTT.

V usage is TRBV7-9 and J usage is TRBJ1-2; D is undetermined. The germline CDR1 and CDR2 sequences are SEHNR and FQNEAQ (reference sequence). The CDR3 has 15 residues. Trimming removed 2 bases from V and 0 bases from J, with 10 bases in between. CDR3 in amino acids: CASSLWQTTNYGYTF. The CDR3 nucleotides are TGTGCCAGCAGCTTATGGCAGACAACTAACTATGGCTACACCTTC.

This chain joins TRBV6-5 and TRBJ2-3, with D perhaps matching TRBD1 (5 bases). CDR1 and CDR2 from the germline V gene are MNHEY and SVGAGI. Trimming took 0 bases from V and 6 from J, leaving 10 bases between them. The CDR3 spans 14 residues. The CDR3 reads CASSYSSGWDTQYF. CDR3 nucleotides: TGTGCCAGCAGTTACTCTTCAGGGTGGGATACGCAGTATTTT.

This rearrangement joins TRBV10-3 to TRBJ1-5; 10 bases align to TRBD1. Germline CDR1 and CDR2: ENHRY and SYGVKD. The junction had 16 bases not matched to a gene; V was cut back by 0 bases and J by 2 bases. CDR3 length: 21 amino acids. The CDR3 loop is CAISESSGPLRDRGGNQPQHF. The CDR3 coding sequence is TGTGCCATCAGTGAGTCCTCGGGCCCACTACGGGACAGGGGTGGCAATCAGCCCCAGCATTTT.

The chain is built from TRBV7-6 and TRBJ2-2; the D gene is possibly TRBD1 (6 bases). The ends were cut back, 1 base at V and 1 base at J, with 10 bases in the middle. This CDR3 comprises 16 residues. Germline V CDR1 and CDR2: SGHVS, FNYEAQ. The CDR3, as DNA: TGTGCCAGCAGCTTAGGGACAGCCCTGAACACCGGGGAGCTGTTTTTT. Residues: CASSLGTALNTGELFF.

The J gene is TRBJ2-6, the V gene TRBV4-1; D might be TRBD1 (6 bases). V was shortened by 0 bases and J by 0 bases, with 9 bases between the two germline ends. In germline, CDR1 is MGHRA, CDR2 YSYEKL. This CDR3 is 17 amino acids long. CDR3 sequence: CASSQDTGNSGANVLTF. CDR3 sequence (DNA): TGCGCCAGCAGCCAAGATACAGGGAACTCTGGGGCCAACGTCCTGACTTTC.

This clone has a handful of counts. The chain is built from TRBV29-1 and TRBJ2-1, with unresolved D. The CDR3 is 12 amino acids. CDR1 and CDR2 (germline): SQVTM, ANQGSEA. V lost 5 bases to trimming and J lost 5 bases, with 10 bases between them. The CDR3 DNA reads TGCAGCGTTCCGCGGCAGAACAATGAGCAGTTCTTC. The encoded protein is CSVPRQNNEQFF.

DNA of the CDR3: TGTGCCAGCAGACCAGGGGGGAGCATGGATACGCAGTATTTT. Translating it yields CASRPGGSMDTQYF. The chain carries TRBV6-4 and TRBJ2-3; maybe TRBD1 (7 bases). Trimming left V 6 bases short and J 6 bases short, with 16 bases between. This CDR3 comprises 14 residues. Germline V gene sequence: CDR1 MRHNA, CDR2 SNTAGT.

The chain combines TRBV29-1 with TRBJ1-3, with 8 positions matching TRBD1. The junction had 7 bases not matched to a gene; V was cut back by 6 bases and J by 0 bases. Germline-derived CDR1 and CDR2 are SQVTM and ANQGSEA. The CDR3 covers 15 residues. The CDR3 coding sequence is TGCAGCGTGGGAGACAGGGGCAACTCTGGAAACACCATATATTTT. This codes for CSVGDRGNSGNTIYF. Using reference TRBV29-1 and TRBJ1-3 for the parts outside the CDR3, the full variable domain is SAVISQKPSRDICQRGTSLTIQCQVDSQVTMMFWYRQQPGQSLTLIATANQGSEATYESGFVIDKFPISRPNLTFSTLTVSNMSPEDSSIYLCSVGDRGNSGNTIYFGEGSWLTVV.